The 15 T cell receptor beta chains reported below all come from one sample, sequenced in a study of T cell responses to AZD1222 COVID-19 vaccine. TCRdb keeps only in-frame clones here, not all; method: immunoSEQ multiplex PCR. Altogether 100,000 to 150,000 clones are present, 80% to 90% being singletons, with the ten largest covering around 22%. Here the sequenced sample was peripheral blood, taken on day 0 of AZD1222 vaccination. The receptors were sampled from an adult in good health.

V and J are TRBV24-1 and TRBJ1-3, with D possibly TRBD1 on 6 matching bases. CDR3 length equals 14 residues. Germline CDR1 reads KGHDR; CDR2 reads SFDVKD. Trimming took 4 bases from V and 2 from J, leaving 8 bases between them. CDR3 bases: TGTGCCACCAGTGAGTCAGGGGCTGGAAACACCATATATTTT. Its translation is CATSESGAGNTIYF.

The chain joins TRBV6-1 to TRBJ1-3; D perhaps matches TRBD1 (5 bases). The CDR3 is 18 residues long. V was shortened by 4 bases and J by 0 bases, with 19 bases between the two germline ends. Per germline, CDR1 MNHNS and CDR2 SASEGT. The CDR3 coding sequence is TGTGCCAGCAGTGCACTCTGGTGGGGGGGAATCTCTGGAAACACCATATATTTT. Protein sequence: CASSALWWGGISGNTIYF.

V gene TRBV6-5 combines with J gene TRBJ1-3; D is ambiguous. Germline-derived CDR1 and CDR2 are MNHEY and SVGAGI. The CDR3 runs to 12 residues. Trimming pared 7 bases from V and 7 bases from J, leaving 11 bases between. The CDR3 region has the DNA TGTGCCAGCACCGGACCCCCGAACACCATATATTTT. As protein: CASTGPPNTIYF.

In DNA, the CDR3 is TGTGCCAGCAGCCAAACCGAGGGGGTGTTCTACGAGCAGTACTTC. It codes for CASSQTEGVFYEQYF. V and J are TRBV4-2 and TRBJ2-7; D perhaps matches TRBD1 (6 bases). This CDR3 region has 15 residues. Germline CDR1 and CDR2: LGHNA and YNFKEQ. V gave up 2 bases and J gave up 3 bases, with 14 bases separating them.

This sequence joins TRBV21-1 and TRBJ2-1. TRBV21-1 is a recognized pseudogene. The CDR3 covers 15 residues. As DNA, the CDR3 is TGTGCCAGCAGCAAAGAAGGGGAGGGGGCGAATGAGCAGTTCTTC. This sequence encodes CASSKEGEGANEQFF.

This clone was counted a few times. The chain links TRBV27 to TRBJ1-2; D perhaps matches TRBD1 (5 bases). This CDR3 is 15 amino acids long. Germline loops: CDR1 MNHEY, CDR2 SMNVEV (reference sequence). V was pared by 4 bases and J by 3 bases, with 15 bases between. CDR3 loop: CASSSSDTGYYGYTF. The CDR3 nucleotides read TGTGCCAGCAGTTCCTCGGACACGGGTTACTATGGCTACACCTTC.

DNA for the CDR3: TGTGCCAGCAGCCAAGATCCAGGGGGCACCTACGAGCAGTACTTC. Translated: CASSQDPGGTYEQYF. The rearrangement uses TRBV3-1 (or the pseudogene TRBV3-2) and TRBJ2-7, with TRBD1 identical over 8 bases. J lost 2 bases, V lost 0 bases, and 3 bases had no gene match. Germline assignment: CDR1 LGHDT and CDR2 YNNKEL (reference sequence). CDR3 length equals 15 residues.

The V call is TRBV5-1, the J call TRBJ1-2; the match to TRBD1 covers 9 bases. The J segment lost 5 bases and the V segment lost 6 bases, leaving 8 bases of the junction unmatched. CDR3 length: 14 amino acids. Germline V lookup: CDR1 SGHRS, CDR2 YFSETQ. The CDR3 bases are TGCGCCAGCAAACCGGGACAGGGAGCTTATGGCTACACCTTC. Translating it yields CASKPGQGAYGYTF.

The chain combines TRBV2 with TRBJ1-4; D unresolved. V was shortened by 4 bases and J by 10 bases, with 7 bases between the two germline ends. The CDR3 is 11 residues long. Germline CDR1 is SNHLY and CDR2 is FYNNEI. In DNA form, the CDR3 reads TGTGCCAGCAGTGTAGGAGGAAAACTGTTTTTT. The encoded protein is CASSVGGKLFF.

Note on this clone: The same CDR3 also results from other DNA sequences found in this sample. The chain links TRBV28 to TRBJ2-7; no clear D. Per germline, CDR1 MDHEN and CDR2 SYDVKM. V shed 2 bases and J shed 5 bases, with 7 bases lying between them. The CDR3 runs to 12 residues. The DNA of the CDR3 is TGTGCCAGCAGTTTAGGTGGCCACGAGCAGTACTTC. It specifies CASSLGGHEQYF. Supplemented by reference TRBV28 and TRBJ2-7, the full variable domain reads DVKVTQSSRYLVKRTGEKVFLECVQDMDHENMFWYRQDPGLGLRLIYFSYDVKMKEKGDIPEGYSVSREKKERFSLILESASTNQTSMYLCASSLGGHEQYFGPGTRLTVT.

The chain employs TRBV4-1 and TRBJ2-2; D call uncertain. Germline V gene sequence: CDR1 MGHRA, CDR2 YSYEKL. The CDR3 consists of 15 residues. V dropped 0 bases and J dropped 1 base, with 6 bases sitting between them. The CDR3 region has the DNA TGCGCCAGCAGCCAAGATAGGTGGAACACCGGGGAGCTGTTTTTT. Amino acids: CASSQDRWNTGELFF.

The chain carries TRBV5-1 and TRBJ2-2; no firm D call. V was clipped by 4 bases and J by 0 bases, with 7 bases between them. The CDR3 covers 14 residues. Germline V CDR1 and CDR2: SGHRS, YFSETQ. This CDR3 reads CASSLNSNTGELFF. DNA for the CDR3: TGCGCCAGCAGCCTGAACTCGAACACCGGGGAGCTGTTTTTT.

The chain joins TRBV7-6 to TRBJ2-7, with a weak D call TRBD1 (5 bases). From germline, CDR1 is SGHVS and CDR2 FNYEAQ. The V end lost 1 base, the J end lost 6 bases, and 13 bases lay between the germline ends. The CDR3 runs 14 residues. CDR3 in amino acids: CASSLGLQAGEQYF. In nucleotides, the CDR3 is TGTGCCAGCAGCTTAGGCCTACAGGCTGGCGAGCAGTACTTC.

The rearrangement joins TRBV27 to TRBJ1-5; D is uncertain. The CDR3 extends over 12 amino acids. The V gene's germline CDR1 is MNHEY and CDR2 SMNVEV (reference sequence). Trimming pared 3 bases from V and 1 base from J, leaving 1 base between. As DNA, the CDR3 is TGTGCCAGCAGTTTCAGCAATCAGCCCCAGCATTTT. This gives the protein CASSFSNQPQHF.

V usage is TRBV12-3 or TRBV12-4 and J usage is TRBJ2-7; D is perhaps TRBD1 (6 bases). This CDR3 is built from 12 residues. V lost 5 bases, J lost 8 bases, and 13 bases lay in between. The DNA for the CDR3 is TGTGCCAGCAGTATACAACAGGGCAAGCAGTACTTC. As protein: CASSIQQGKQYF.